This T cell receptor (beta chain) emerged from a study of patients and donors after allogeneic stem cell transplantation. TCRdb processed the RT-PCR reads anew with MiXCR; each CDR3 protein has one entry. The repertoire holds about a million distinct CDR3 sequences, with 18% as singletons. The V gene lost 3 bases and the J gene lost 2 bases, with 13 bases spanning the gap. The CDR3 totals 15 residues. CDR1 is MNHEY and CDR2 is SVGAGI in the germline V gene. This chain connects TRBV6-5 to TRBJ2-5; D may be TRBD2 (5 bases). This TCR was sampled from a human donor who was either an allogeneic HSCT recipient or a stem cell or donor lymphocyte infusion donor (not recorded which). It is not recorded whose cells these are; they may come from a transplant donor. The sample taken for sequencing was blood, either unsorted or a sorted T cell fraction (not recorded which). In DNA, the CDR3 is TGTGCCAGCAGTTATAGGCTAGCTAAACAAGAGACCCAGTACTTC. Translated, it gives CASSYRLAKQETQYF.